The entry that follows covers one T cell receptor (beta chain) sequence. TCRdb processed the RT-PCR reads anew with MiXCR; each CDR3 protein has one entry. The top ten clones hold around 5.5% of a sample with roughly 960,000 distinct CDR3 sequences, roughly 18% of them seen once. In germline, CDR1 is SGHTA, CDR2 FQGNSA. V lost 7 bases and J 0 bases, leaving 21 bases between the germline ends. The CDR3 consists of 17 residues. These data are taken from a study of patients and donors after allogeneic stem cell transplantation. This receptor was identified in a human donor who was either an allogeneic HSCT recipient or a stem cell or donor lymphocyte infusion donor (not recorded which). It is not recorded whose cells these are; they may come from a transplant donor. The chain has TRBV7-2 and TRBJ1-1; D unclear. Specimen: blood, either unsorted or a sorted T cell fraction (not recorded which). CDR3 protein: CASTDLPEEAVNTEAFF. In DNA, the CDR3 is TGTGCCAGCACCGATTTACCAGAGGAGGCGGTGAACACTGAAGCTTTCTTT.